This is a list of T cell receptor beta chains from one sample in a study of blood T cell repertoires in COVID-19. Libraries were prepared by immunoSEQ multiplex PCR; TCRdb keeps only in-frame clonotypes and omits some of them. Altogether 160,000 or so clones are present, around four fifths being singletons, with the ten largest covering roughly 8%. The sample taken for sequencing was PBMCs or T cells enriched from blood (not recorded which). Receptor source: a woman between 45 and 60 years old who had recovered from COVID-19. Each CDR3 is given with its conserved first and last residue. The order of the fields is J gene, clone size, D gene, V gene, CDR3 DNA, CDR3 protein. A D gene is named only where the DNA matches it firmly. Clone sizes are given selectively: once, few, many, or a class where the clone is expanded.

TRBJ1-2 | few | TRBD1 | TRBV7-9 | TGTGCCAGCAGCTTTGGGACAGGGGATGGCTACACCTTC | CASSFGTGDGYTF
TRBJ1-1 | - | TRBD1 | TRBV19 | TGTGCCAGTAGTGCCAGACAGGGAGGAGGGAACACTGAAGCTTTCTTT | CASSARQGGGNTEAFF
TRBJ1-2 | - | TRBD1 | TRBV18 | TGTGCCAGCTCACGGACAGGGTCTAACTATGGCTACACCTTC | CASSRTGSNYGYTF
TRBJ2-5 | - | TRBD2 | TRBV14 | TGTGCCAGCAGCCCTTGGGCCGGGACTAGCGGGAGGAAGGGAGAGACCCAGTACTTC | CASSPWAGTSGRKGETQYF
TRBJ1-6 | - | TRBD1 | TRBV3-1/TRBV3-2 | TGTGCCAGCAGCCCAGGGACAGGGTTTAATTCACCCCTCCACTTT | CASSPGTGFNSPLHF
TRBJ1-1 | - | TRBD1 | TRBV29-1 | TGCAGCGTGAACAGACAGGGGGCAAGCACTGAAGCTTTCTTT | CSVNRQGASTEAFF
TRBJ1-6 | - | TRBD1 | TRBV7-8 | TGTGCCAGCAGCTCGGACAGGGGGGTTCTCCACTTT | CASSSDRGVLHF
TRBJ2-7 | - | - | TRBV6-2/TRBV6-3 | TGTGCCAGCAGTTACATAGGAGGTACCTACGAGCAGTACTTC | CASSYIGGTYEQYF
TRBJ2-7 | few | TRBD1 | TRBV27 | TGTGCCAGCAGTTTATCCGCGGCAGGGGGACGCGAGCAGTACTTC | CASSLSAAGGREQYF
TRBJ2-3 | few | TRBD1 | TRBV19 | TGTGCCAGTAGAAGACAGGGAAATGCAGATACGCAGTATTTT | CASRRQGNADTQYF
TRBJ1-2 | - | - | TRBV3-1/TRBV3-2 | TGTGCCAGCAGCGCGACCGGACTCTATGGCTACACCTTC | CASSATGLYGYTF
TRBJ1-6 | - | TRBD1 | TRBV11-3 | TGTGCCAGCAGCAGGGGGCGAGATAATTCACCCCTCCACTTT | CASSRGRDNSPLHF
TRBJ2-7 | - | - | TRBV19 | TGTGCCAGTAGTAGGGGGCCGGTCTACGAGCAGTACTTC | CASSRGPVYEQYF
TRBJ2-7 | - | - | TRBV12-2 | TGTGCAAGTCGCCCCCGTCGTTGTGCGGAGCAGTACTTC | CASRPRRCAEQYF
TRBJ1-4 | few | TRBD1 | TRBV5-1 | TGCGCCAGCAGCGGACAGGGCTCCACTAATGAAAAACTGTTTTTT | CASSGQGSTNEKLFF
TRBJ2-7 | - | - | TRBV27 | TGTGCCAGCAGTTCCTTTCTGTACGAGCAGTACTTC | CASSSFLYEQYF
TRBJ2-3 | - | TRBD2 | TRBV2 | TGTGCCAGCCGGACTAGTTGGACAGATACGCAGTATTTT | CASRTSWTDTQYF
TRBJ2-1 | - | TRBD2 | TRBV15 | TGTGCCACCAGCAGAGATCTGATGGCGGGAGGGTCTTGGAATGAGCAGTTCTTC | CATSRDLMAGGSWNEQFF
TRBJ1-4 | - | TRBD1 | TRBV4-2 | TGTGCCAGCAGCCTACGGACAGGCCCAACTAATGAAAAACTGTTTTTT | CASSLRTGPTNEKLFF
TRBJ1-2 | - | - | TRBV27 | TGTGCCAGCAGTTTGAAGGGGAACTATGGCTACACCTTC | CASSLKGNYGYTF
TRBJ2-7 | - | TRBD2 | TRBV5-4 | TGTGCCAGCAGCCCCCGGGGGACTAGCGGGATCCCCTACGAGCAGTACTTC | CASSPRGTSGIPYEQYF
TRBJ1-3 | - | - | TRBV9 | TGTGCCAGCAGCGTAGTCGCCGGATTCGGGGGAAACACCATATATTTT | CASSVVAGFGGNTIYF
TRBJ1-6 | - | - | TRBV6-5 | TGTGCCAGCTTGGACACAGAGGCTTCACCCCTCCACTTT | CASLDTEASPLHF
TRBJ1-2 | once | TRBD1 | TRBV3-1/TRBV3-2 | TGTGCCAGCGGGAGACAGGGGTTCTACGGCTACACCTTC | CASGRQGFYGYTF
TRBJ1-1 | few | TRBD1 | TRBV27 | TGTGCCAGCAGTAGAGACAGGGGTCGGGCTGAAGCTTTCTTT | CASSRDRGRAEAFF
TRBJ2-5 | - | TRBD2 | TRBV7-2 | TGTGCCAGCAGCCCCAGCGGGGCATGGGAGACCCAGTACTTC | CASSPSGAWETQYF
TRBJ2-7 | - | TRBD1 | TRBV4-3 | TGCGCCAGCAGCCAACGGACAGGGAACTACGAGCAGTACTTC | CASSQRTGNYEQYF
TRBJ2-1 | - | - | TRBV6-5 | TGTGCCAGCAGTTACCGATCACAGGGAGTTGAGCAGTTCTTC | CASSYRSQGVEQFF
TRBJ1-1 | - | - | TRBV19 | TGTGCCACCGCCTTGGGAGGGCTGTTAGAACCGAACAACCTGAACACTGAAGCTTTCTTT | CATALGGLLEPNNLNTEAFF
TRBJ1-1 | - | - | TRBV27 | TGTGCCAGCAGTTTAGACCGTACACTGGTGGGGCCCACTGAAGCTTTCTTT | CASSLDRTLVGPTEAFF
TRBJ2-1 | few | TRBD1 | TRBV4-1 | TGCGCCAGCAGCCAAGGGGGGACAGGGGGCTTAAACAATGAGCAGTTCTTC | CASSQGGTGGLNNEQFF
TRBJ2-7 | - | TRBD1 | TRBV5-4 | TGTGCCAGCAGCTTGGACGGGACAGGGCGGTCCTACGAGCAGTACTTC | CASSLDGTGRSYEQYF
TRBJ2-1 | once | TRBD2 | TRBV5-1 | TGCGCCAGCAGCTTAGGGGCGGGACTAGCGGTTGCCAATGAGCAGTTCTTC | CASSLGAGLAVANEQFF
TRBJ1-5 | - | - | TRBV4-1 | TGCGCCAGCAGCCAAGCTCTCAGGGGCCGAAATCAGCCCCAGCATTTT | CASSQALRGRNQPQHF
TRBJ1-5 | - | - | TRBV7-2 | TGTGCCAGCAGCCTAACTTCTACAGCTTTCAATCAGCCCCAGCATTTT | CASSLTSTAFNQPQHF
TRBJ1-1 | - | - | TRBV5-8 | TGTGCCAGCAGCTTCGGGGGGACGGGAGCTTTCTTT | CASSFGGTGAFF
TRBJ1-6 | - | - | TRBV5-4 | TGTGCCAGCAGCTTGGGGGCTCGCTCCTATAATTCACCCCTCCACTTT | CASSLGARSYNSPLHF